The present T cell receptor (beta chain) was sequenced within a study of blood T cells in healthy people across ages. The CDR3 spans 15 residues. Germline V CDR1 and CDR2: SGHTA, FQGNSA. V dropped 1 base and J dropped 8; count of bases not matched to a gene: 7. A second PCR, run for about 7 to 11 cycles, used a sample-barcoded 5' primer plus a J-beta primer mix. TCRdb re-analysed the 5' RACE reads in MiXCR, keeping a single row per CDR3 protein. The sample records 2 million or so distinct CDR3 sequences, roughly 50% being singletons. The study drew donors from healthy Caucasian individuals in Russia aged roughly 6 to 95. Every sample yielded at least 6 million isolated PBMCs.

Sequenced: blood. The chain is built from TRBV7-2 and TRBJ2-1; 8 nucleotides line up with TRBD2. This clonotype originated in a woman aged 40-49 years in good health. The chain's CDR3 is CASSLGPAGAHEQFF. CDR3 DNA sequence: TGTGCCAGCAGCTTAGGTCCAGCGGGGGCGCATGAGCAGTTCTTC. Full variable domain (remainder filled in from reference TRBV7-2 and TRBJ2-1): GAGVSQSPSNKVTEKGKDVELRCDPISGHTALYWYRQSLGQGLEFLIYFQGNSAPDKSGLPSDRFSAERTGGSVSTLTIQRTQQEDSAVYLCASSLGPAGAHEQFFGPGTRLTVL.